This is a list of T cell receptor beta chains from one sample in a study of CD8 T cells in ankylosing spondylitis. TCRdb re-derived calls from the 5' RACE reads in MiXCR, one entry per CDR3 protein. The sample records roughly 490,000 distinct CDR3 sequences, roughly 5.2% being singletons. The material sequenced was blood, either unsorted or a sorted T cell fraction (not recorded which). The receptors come from a male donor with ankylosing spondylitis. Both conserved end residues are part of each CDR3. The D gene is left open where the match is weak. Clone size is not always given. Where it is, it says once, few, many or a class for expanded clones.

TGTGCCAGCCGGGGACGGCGCTCTGGAAACACCATATATTTT,CASRGRRSGNTIYF,TRBV6-1,TRBJ1-3,many,.
TGCGCCAGCAGCTTGGGAACAAACAGGGGTGGCTACACCTTC,CASSLGTNRGGYTF,TRBV5-1,TRBJ1-2,many,TRBD1
TGTGCCAGCAGTTTTACTGGCGGGAAGGTGGATACGCAGTATTTT,CASSFTGGKVDTQYF,TRBV12-3/TRBV12-4,TRBJ2-3,many,.
TGCAGTGCTAGAGATGGGTTCCGTCTATCGTTTGAAGCTTTCTTT,CSARDGFRLSFEAFF,TRBV20-1,TRBJ1-1,many,.
TGTGCCAGCAGGCCCCGGGACACTCCGGTGGATACGCAGTATTTT,CASRPRDTPVDTQYF,TRBV6-1,TRBJ2-3,.,.
TGTGCCACCAGCAACGGACTAGCGGGAGGCTCTCGGTACAATGAGCAGTTCTTC,CATSNGLAGGSRYNEQFF,TRBV15,TRBJ2-1,.,TRBD2
TGTGCCAGCAGCCCTCAGGGAGACGAGACCCAGTACTTC,CASSPQGDETQYF,TRBV7-2,TRBJ2-5,many,.
TGTGCCACTGCCGGGGGCACAGATACGCAGTATTTT,CATAGGTDTQYF,TRBV10-3,TRBJ2-3,many,.
TGTGCCAGCAGCCCCGGGACTAGGGCCTACAATGCGCAGTTCTTC,CASSPGTRAYNAQFF,TRBV11-2,TRBJ2-1,once,TRBD2
TGCAGTAGTGGGATGAACACTGAAGCTTTCTTT,CSSGMNTEAFF,TRBV20-1,TRBJ1-1,many,.
TGTGCCAGCAACGACAGGGGGACTGGAAACACCATATATTTT,CASNDRGTGNTIYF,TRBV9,TRBJ1-3,many,TRBD1
TGTGCCAGCAGCGACAGGGTAGATGAGCAGTTCTTC,CASSDRVDEQFF,TRBV9,TRBJ2-1,many,.
TGTGCCAGCAGCTTGACAGTTTTCTCCTACAATGAGCAGTTCTTC,CASSLTVFSYNEQFF,TRBV7-2,TRBJ2-1,few,.
TGTGCCAGCAGTTCGGGAGAGGGAAGCGAGGGTCAGCCCCAGCATTTT,CASSSGEGSEGQPQHF,TRBV6-5,TRBJ1-5,many,.
TGCAGTGCATCGACCAACAGGGGACCCGCCGAATCACCCCTCCACTTT,CSASTNRGPAESPLHF,TRBV20-1,TRBJ1-6,few,TRBD1
TGCAGTGCTAGCCGGAGGAGACTCGTAGGTGAGCAGTTCTTC,CSASRRRLVGEQFF,TRBV20-1,TRBJ2-1,.,.
TGTGCCAGCAGACGGGACAGAGCGTCACCCCTCCACTTT,CASRRDRASPLHF,TRBV12-3/TRBV12-4,TRBJ1-6,many,TRBD1
TGTGCCAGCACCGCCCAGGGAGAGACCCAGTACTTC,CASTAQGETQYF,TRBV3-1,TRBJ2-5,many,.
TGTGCCAGCAGTTGGTTCAGGGGGTACACTGAAGCTTTCTTT,CASSWFRGYTEAFF,TRBV28,TRBJ1-1,few,TRBD1
TGTGCCAGCAGCTACCGAACGGGACAGGTAATGAACACTGAAGCTTTCTTT,CASSYRTGQVMNTEAFF,TRBV7-9,TRBJ1-1,many,TRBD1
TGTGCCAGCAGTTCCGGGACAGGGGTGATTAATTCACCCCTCCACTTT,CASSSGTGVINSPLHF,TRBV6-5,TRBJ1-6,many,TRBD1
TGCAGTGCGCGGCCGGGACAGGGGGTAAATGGCTACACCTTC,CSARPGQGVNGYTF,TRBV20-1,TRBJ1-2,many,TRBD1
TGTGCCACCAGCAGAGCGGGGGGAAGCCTTAATGAAAAACTGTTTTTT,CATSRAGGSLNEKLFF,TRBV15,TRBJ1-4,few,.
TGTGCCAGCAGCTTAGATGGAACGGAGACCCAGTACTTC,CASSLDGTETQYF,TRBV7-9,TRBJ2-5,many,.
TGTGCCAGCAGCTTCTTCTCACTAGCGGGAGCTTCCCACGAGCAGTACTTC,CASSFFSLAGASHEQYF,TRBV5-4,TRBJ2-7,many,TRBD2
TGCAGTGCTCTAGAGGGGACCCGGCAGGCTACGAACACTGAAGCTTTCTTT,CSALEGTRQATNTEAFF,TRBV20-1,TRBJ1-1,many,.
TGTGCCAGCAGTTGGCGGGGGTCGGAGACCCAGTACTTC,CASSWRGSETQYF,TRBV7-6,TRBJ2-5,.,TRBD2
TGTGCCACCAGCAGATCCCCGCCAGGGCAAACGAACACTGAAGCTTTCTTT,CATSRSPPGQTNTEAFF,TRBV15,TRBJ1-1,many,.
TGTGCCAGCAGCTTAGCCCGAGGGGTAGATACGCAGTATTTT,CASSLARGVDTQYF,TRBV7-2,TRBJ2-3,.,.
TGCAGTGCTAGAGGCCCCTCCTACGAGCAGTACTTC,CSARGPSYEQYF,TRBV20-1,TRBJ2-7,many,.
TGTGCCAGCGTCTCTAGCGGGAGGTACCGGGCCAAAAACATTCAGTACTTC,CASVSSGRYRAKNIQYF,TRBV6-1,TRBJ2-4,.,TRBD2
TGTGCCAGCAGGGGACAGGGGGTCGACGAGCAGTACTTC,CASRGQGVDEQYF,TRBV25-1,TRBJ2-7,few,TRBD1